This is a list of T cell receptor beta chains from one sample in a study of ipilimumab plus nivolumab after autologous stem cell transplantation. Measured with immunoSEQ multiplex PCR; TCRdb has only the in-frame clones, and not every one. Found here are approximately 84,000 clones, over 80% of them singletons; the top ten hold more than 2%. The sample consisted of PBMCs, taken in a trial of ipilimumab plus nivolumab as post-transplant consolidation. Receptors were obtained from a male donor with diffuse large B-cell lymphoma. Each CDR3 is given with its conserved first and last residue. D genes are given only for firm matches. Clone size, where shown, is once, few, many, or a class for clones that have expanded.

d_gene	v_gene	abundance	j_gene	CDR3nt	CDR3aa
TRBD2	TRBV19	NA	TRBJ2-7	TGTGCCAGTAGTATAGATCTGGAGCGGGGGAGCCACGAGCAGTACTTC	CASSIDLERGSHEQYF
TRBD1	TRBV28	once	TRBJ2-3	TGTGCCACCCGAGGGACAGGGGTTGCAGATACGCAGTATTTT	CATRGTGVADTQYF
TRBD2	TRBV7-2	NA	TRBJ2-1	TGTGCCAGCAGCCTAGCCGGGACTAGAACCCAAAATGAGCAGTTCTTC	CASSLAGTRTQNEQFF
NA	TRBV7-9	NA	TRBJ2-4	TGTGCCAGCAGCTTATGGAGCGGAAACATTCAGTACTTC	CASSLWSGNIQYF
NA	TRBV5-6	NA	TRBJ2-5	TGTGCCAGCAGCTCAACGACAGGACAAGAGACCCAGTACTTC	CASSSTTGQETQYF
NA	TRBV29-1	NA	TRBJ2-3	TGCAGCGTAGCAATGGGAGATACGCAGTATTTT	CSVAMGDTQYF
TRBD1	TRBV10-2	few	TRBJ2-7	TGCGCCAGCATCCGACAGGGCTCCTACGAGCAGTACTTC	CASIRQGSYEQYF
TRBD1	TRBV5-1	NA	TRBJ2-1	TGCGCCAGCAGCTTGTTGGGACAGACCTACAATGAGCAGTTCTTC	CASSLLGQTYNEQFF
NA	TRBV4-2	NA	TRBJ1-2	TGTGCCAGCAGCAGAGGGCGGGGAGACTATGGCTACACCTTC	CASSRGRGDYGYTF
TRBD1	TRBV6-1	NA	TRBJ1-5	TGTGCCAGCAGTGTGTCCAGACAGGGGGTAGGACAGCCCCAGCATTTT	CASSVSRQGVGQPQHF
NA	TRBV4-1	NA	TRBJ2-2	TGCGCCAGCAGCCAAGTGGCCCAATCCAACACCGGGGAGCTGTTTTTT	CASSQVAQSNTGELFF
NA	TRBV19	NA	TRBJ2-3	TGTGCCAGTAGCGGCCTATTCACAGATACGCAGTATTTT	CASSGLFTDTQYF
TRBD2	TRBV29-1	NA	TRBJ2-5	TGCAGCGTTGTGGTAGCGGGGGGCCAAGAGACCCAGTACTTC	CSVVVAGGQETQYF
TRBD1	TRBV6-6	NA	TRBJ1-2	TGTGCCAGCAGTGGGGGACAGGGGAGAGGATATGGCTACACCTTC	CASSGGQGRGYGYTF
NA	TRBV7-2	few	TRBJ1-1	TGTGCCAGCAGCGTTAGTCAGGTGAACACTGAAGCTTTCTTT	CASSVSQVNTEAFF
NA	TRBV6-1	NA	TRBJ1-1	TGTGCCAGACCTACGAGGCAGACCACTGAAGCTTTCTTT	CARPTRQTTEAFF
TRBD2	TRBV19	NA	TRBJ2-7	TGTGCCAGCGCCAAGCGGGGGGGTCTCTACGAGCAGTACTTC	CASAKRGGLYEQYF
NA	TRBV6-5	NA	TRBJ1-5	TGTGCCAGCAGTTACAGCGGTTTTAATCAGCCCCAGCATTTT	CASSYSGFNQPQHF
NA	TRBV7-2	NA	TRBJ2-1	TGTGCCAGCAGTTTACAAGTTAACTACAATGAGCAGTTCTTC	CASSLQVNYNEQFF
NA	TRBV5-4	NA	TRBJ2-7	TGTGCCAGCAGCTCCGCGAAAGACGGATCCTACGAGCAGTACTTC	CASSSAKDGSYEQYF
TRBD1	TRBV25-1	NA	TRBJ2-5	TGTGCCAGCAGTGATGGGGCCGACAGGGGGCGGGAGACCCAGTACTTC	CASSDGADRGRETQYF
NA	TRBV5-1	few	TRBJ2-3	TGCGCCAGCAGCCCAGGACCAGATACGCAGTATTTT	CASSPGPDTQYF
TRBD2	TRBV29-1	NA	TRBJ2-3	TGCAGCGTTGAGGGAGGGTGGGGTCCTAGCACAGATACGCAGTATTTT	CSVEGGWGPSTDTQYF
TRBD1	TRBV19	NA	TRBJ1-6	TGTGCCAGTACCAATGGAGGGACAGGGGGCCTGAATTCACCCCTCCACTTT	CASTNGGTGGLNSPLHF
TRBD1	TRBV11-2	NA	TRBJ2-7	TGTGCCAGCAGCTTAGAATCCGATGGCAGGGGGCTCTCTCGCTTCTACGAGCAGTACTTC	CASSLESDGRGLSRFYEQYF
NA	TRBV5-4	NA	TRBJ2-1	TGTGCCAGCAGCTCCGGGGAGTACAATGAGCAGTTCTTC	CASSSGEYNEQFF
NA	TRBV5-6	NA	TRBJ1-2	TGTGCCAGCAGCTTAGGGTGGTCTGGGTATGGCTACACCTTC	CASSLGWSGYGYTF
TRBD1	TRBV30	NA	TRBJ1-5	TGTGCCTGGCAATCCAGAGACAGGGCGTGGGATCAGCCCCAGCATTTT	CAWQSRDRAWDQPQHF
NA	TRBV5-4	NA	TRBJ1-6	TGTGCCTCGCGGCAGGACTATAATTCACCCCTCCACTTT	CASRQDYNSPLHF
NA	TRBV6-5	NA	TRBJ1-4	TGTGCCAGCAGTTACCGGGGGCCAAAGGAAAAACTGTTTTTT	CASSYRGPKEKLFF
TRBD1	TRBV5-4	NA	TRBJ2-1	TGTGCCACGGGACAGGGAATTAATGAGCAGTTCTTC	CATGQGINEQFF
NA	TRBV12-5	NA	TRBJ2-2	TGTGCTAGTGGTTTGGTAAAGACCCAGACCACCGGGGAGCTGTTTTTT	CASGLVKTQTTGELFF
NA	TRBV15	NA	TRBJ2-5	TGTGCCACCAGCACCGAAGGAGGGACCCAGTACTTC	CATSTEGGTQYF
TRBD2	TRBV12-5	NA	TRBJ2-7	TGTGCTAGTGGTTTGGGCGGACTAGCGGGGGCCTGGGACGAGCAGTACTTC	CASGLGGLAGAWDEQYF
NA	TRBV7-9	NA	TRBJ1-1	TGTGCCAGCAGCTTAATAGGCAGGAGCACTGAAGCTTTCTTT	CASSLIGRSTEAFF
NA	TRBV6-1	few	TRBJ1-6	TGTGCCGGGGGGCGCCAGGATTCACCCCTCCACTTT	CAGGRQDSPLHF
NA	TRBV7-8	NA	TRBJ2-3	TGTGCCAGCAGCTTAACCCACACAGATACGCAGTATTTT	CASSLTHTDTQYF
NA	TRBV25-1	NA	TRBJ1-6	TGTGCCAGCAGTGCCAATCAGGGGCCAAATTCACCCCTCCACTTT	CASSANQGPNSPLHF
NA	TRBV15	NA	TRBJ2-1	TGTGCCACCAGCAGAGCTGGGGGGGCCGGACGTGCTGAGCAGTTCTTC	CATSRAGGAGRAEQFF
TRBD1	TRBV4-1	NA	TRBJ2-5	TGCGCCAGCAGCCAAGAAGACAGGGGGACCCAGTACTTC	CASSQEDRGTQYF
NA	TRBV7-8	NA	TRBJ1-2	TGTGCCAGCAGCGCAACTGAGGGTTTGGAGGGCTACACCTTC	CASSATEGLEGYTF
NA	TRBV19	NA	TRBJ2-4	TGTGCCAGTAGTATAGGGGATCTACTAGCCAAAAACATTCAGTACTTC	CASSIGDLLAKNIQYF
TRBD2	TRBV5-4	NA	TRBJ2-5	TGTGCCAGCAGCCCTACAGCGGGGAAGGAAGAGACCCAGTACTTC	CASSPTAGKEETQYF
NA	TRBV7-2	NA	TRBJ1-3	TGTGCCAGCAGCCCCCGGGGGGATGGAAACACCATATATTTT	CASSPRGDGNTIYF
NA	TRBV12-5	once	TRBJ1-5	TGTGCTAGTGGCCCCAACGCTCCGGGGCCCCAGCATTTT	CASGPNAPGPQHF
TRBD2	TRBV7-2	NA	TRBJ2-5	TGTGCCAGCAGCTTATTGGGAGGGCGGTCGGCGGAGACCCAGTACTTC	CASSLLGGRSAETQYF
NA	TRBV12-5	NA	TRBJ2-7	TGTGCTAGTGGTTTGCAGGGCCCGGGGGACGAGCAGTACTTC	CASGLQGPGDEQYF
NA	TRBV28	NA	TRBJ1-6	TGTGCCAGTAACGGGGGGGCGAATAATTCACCCCTCCACTTT	CASNGGANNSPLHF
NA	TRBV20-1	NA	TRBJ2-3	TGCAGTGCTAGGATGAGGGCTCCGCAGTATTTT	CSARMRAPQYF
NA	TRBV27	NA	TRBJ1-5	TGTGCCAGCAGCCTCCCCTATAGCAATCAGCCCCAGCATTTT	CASSLPYSNQPQHF
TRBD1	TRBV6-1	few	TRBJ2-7	TGTGCCAGCGAGGATGGACAGGGTATCGGCGAGCAGTACTTC	CASEDGQGIGEQYF
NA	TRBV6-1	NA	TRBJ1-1	TGTGCCAGCAGTGAAGGGAACGGCCGGGCTGAAGCTTTCTTT	CASSEGNGRAEAFF
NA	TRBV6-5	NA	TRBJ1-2	TGTGCCAGCAGTTACTTCCGCGGGGCCGGAGGCTACACCTTC	CASSYFRGAGGYTF